One T cell receptor beta chain is described in this entry. This entry belongs to a study of control samples from healthy donors and cancer patients. Germline CDR1 is SGHTA and CDR2 is FQGNSA. J gave up 6 bases and V 5 bases, and 4 bases lay outside the gene matches. The CDR3 has 14 residues. This table comes from immunoSEQ multiplex PCR, and its TCRdb copy is limited to in-frame clones, with some not included. The table has around 150,000 clones, roughly 94% seen once. This sequence joins TRBV7-2 and TRBJ2-7, with 13 positions matching TRBD2. The sequenced sample consisted of PBMCs. This clonotype originated in a man between 60 and 75 years old with colorectal cancer. Here the CDR3 reads CASSQTSGGFEQYF. The CDR3 DNA reads TGTGCCAGCAGCCAGACTAGCGGGGGGTTCGAGCAGTACTTC.